The 29 T cell receptor beta chains in this list originate from one sample, sequenced in a study of technical replicates of blood from a handful of donors (dated by TCRdb to the late 2010s). Library preparation used the immunoSEQ multiplex PCR assay. Drawn from immuneACCESS, this table holds only the in-frame rearrangements with V and J called that TCRdb kept. Clones are partly lost; checked studies trace under half to an unresolved V gene and leave the rest unexplained. A total of 65,000 to 95,000 clones appear in this sample, 65% to 90% of them only once. Around 5% of the sample goes to the ten largest clones. The specimen sequenced was PBMCs. The receptors come from a human donor in good health. Some clones in this sample may be carry-over from other donors' samples.

This sequence joins TRBV7-6 and TRBJ2-7, with TRBD1 matching 8 bases. The CDR3 totals 14 residues. The germline V gene has CDR1 SGHVS and CDR2 FNYEAQ. The J segment lost 6 bases and the V segment lost 5 bases, leaving 9 bases of the junction unmatched. DNA of the CDR3: TGTGCCAGCAGCCCCCTCGGGACAGGTCGCGAGCAGTACTTC. It specifies CASSPLGTGREQYF.

This rearrangement joins TRBV18 to TRBJ1-1, with 8 bases matching TRBD1. V trimming: 5 bases; J trimming: 3 bases; junction bases outside the gene matches: 2. The CDR3 is 13 residues long. In germline, CDR1 is KGHSH, CDR2 LQKENI. The CDR3 here is CASSAGQDTEAFF. The CDR3 coding sequence is TGTGCCAGCTCAGCGGGACAGGACACTGAAGCTTTCTTT.

The chain joins TRBV18 to TRBJ2-1, with 8 bases matching TRBD2. The V segment lost 2 bases and the J segment 6 bases; nucleotides outside the gene matches: 15. Germline V gene sequence: CDR1 KGHSH, CDR2 LQKENI. The CDR3 runs 18 residues. The CDR3: CASSPSSYSLAGINEQFF. Written as DNA, the CDR3 is TGTGCCAGCTCACCATCGTCTTACTCCCTAGCGGGTATCAATGAGCAGTTCTTC.

CDR3 sequence reads: CASSSQGVAYEQYF. For the CDR3, the DNA is TGTGCCAGTTCAAGTCAGGGGGTAGCCTACGAGCAGTACTTC. V gene TRBV9 combines with J gene TRBJ2-7, with 7 nucleotides matching TRBD1. This CDR3 comprises 14 residues. The germline V gene encodes CDR1 SGDLS and CDR2 YYNGEE. V gave up 8 bases and J gave up 2 bases; unmatched junction bases: 10.

This chain links TRBV4-2 with TRBJ2-7; TRBD1 aligns across 12 bases. The CDR3 has 15 residues. Germline-derived CDR1 and CDR2 are LGHNA and YNFKEQ. With V trimmed by 0 bases and J by 5 bases, 2 bases remained unmatched. The CDR3 bases are TGTGCCAGCAGCCAAGAAGGGACAGGGGGCAACGAGCAGTACTTC. Its translation: CASSQEGTGGNEQYF.

This rearrangement joins TRBV28 to TRBJ1-2, with 7 bases identical to TRBD1. CDR3 length: 15 amino acids. In germline, CDR1 is MDHEN, CDR2 SYDVKM. V lost 5 bases to trimming and J lost 5 bases; unmatched junction nucleotides: 11. The CDR3 DNA sequence: TGTGCCAGCAGTCCCGGTGGAGGGGGCGCGTATGGCTACACCTTC. Protein sequence: CASSPGGGGAYGYTF.

This sequence joins TRBV9 and TRBJ2-5, with 7 positions matching TRBD1. Germline V gene data show CDR1 as SGDLS and CDR2 as YYNGEE. The CDR3 covers 15 residues. V was pared by 3 bases and J by 1 base, with 6 bases of the junction left unmatched. CDR3 sequence: CASSAGTALQETQYF. DNA of the CDR3: TGTGCCAGCAGCGCCGGGACAGCCCTCCAAGAGACCCAGTACTTC.

This clone was counted a single time. The gene calls are TRBV6-5 and TRBJ2-1, with 9 bases matching TRBD2. The CDR3 sequence is 15 residues long. CDR1 and CDR2 (germline): MNHEY, SVGAGI. V gave up 2 bases and J gave up 7 bases; unmatched junction bases: 6. Here the CDR3 DNA reads TGTGCCAGCAGTTACGTAGCGGGAGCTGGGAATGAGCAGTTCTTC. Amino acids: CASSYVAGAGNEQFF.

The chain carries TRBV10-3 and TRBJ1-1; 11 bases are a match to TRBD1. Per germline, CDR1 ENHRY and CDR2 SYGVKD. The CDR3 extends over 13 amino acids. Germline trimming cut 2 bases from V and 10 bases from J; bases unmatched to any gene: 3. The CDR3: CAISEEGTGGAFF. CDR3 coding DNA: TGTGCCATCAGTGAGGAAGGGACAGGGGGAGCTTTCTTT.

This chain links TRBV12-2 with TRBJ2-2; no check of the table's D call, TRBD2, against the DNA was made. TRBV12-2 is deemed a pseudogene. This CDR3 contains 17 residues. The CDR3 coding sequence is TGTGCAAGTCGCTTACCCCGTGGGGGGTCGGGCACCGGGGAGCTGTTTTTT. It yields the protein CASRLPRGGSGTGELFF.

The sample holds one count of this clone. The chain couples TRBV6-5 to TRBJ1-2; D uncertain. This CDR3 spans 16 amino acids. Between the trimmed V and J ends, which lost 0 bases and 7 bases, there was a span of 18 bases. Per germline, CDR1 MNHEY and CDR2 SVGAGI. The CDR3 loop is CASSYSIDTHPFGYTF. The CDR3 nucleotides are TGTGCCAGCAGTTACTCGATCGACACCCACCCTTTTGGCTACACCTTC.

This chain connects TRBV9 to TRBJ2-1; TRBD2 matches 13 bases. Trimming at V came to 3 bases and at J to 10 bases, leaving 7 bases not matched to a gene. Per the germline V gene, CDR1 is SGDLS and CDR2 is YYNGEE. The CDR3 extends over 15 amino acids. DNA for the CDR3: TGTGCCAGCAGCGCGGGACTAGCGGGGAGTGGCGAGCAGTTCTTC. Translated: CASSAGLAGSGEQFF.

The chain carries TRBV7-9 and TRBJ2-4; D is unresolved. The V and J ends lost 1 base and 0 bases respectively, with 7 bases between them. Germline values: CDR1 SEHNR, CDR2 FQNEAQ (reference sequence). The CDR3 runs 15 residues. This CDR3 reads CASSLDHLAKNIQYF. CDR3 bases: TGTGCCAGCAGCTTAGATCATTTAGCCAAAAACATTCAGTACTTC.

This rearrangement joins TRBV6-6 to TRBJ2-5; possibly TRBD2 for D (5 bases). The J call may be mistaken, given a closer DNA end match to TRBJ2-7. CDR3 length equals 15 residues. From germline, CDR1 is MNHNY and CDR2 SVGAGI (reference sequence). The CDR3 here is CASSPGRGISYEQYF. The CDR3 region has the DNA TGTGCCAGCAGTCCCGGTCGGGGAATTTCCTACGAGCAGTACTTC.

The chain combines TRBV7-2 with TRBJ2-1, with D maybe TRBD1 (5 bases). With 1 base removed from V and 7 bases from J, the gap between germline ends came to 11 bases. Germline loops: CDR1 SGHTA, CDR2 FQGNSA. The CDR3 is made up of 14 amino acids. CDR3 amino acids: CASSLVTRDNEQFF. The CDR3 DNA sequence: TGTGCCAGCAGCTTAGTTACCAGGGATAATGAGCAGTTCTTC.

For the CDR3, the DNA is TGTGCCAGCAACCTGGACAGGCTAGCCAAAAACATTCAGTACTTC. As protein: CASNLDRLAKNIQYF. The genes are TRBV5-8 and TRBJ2-4, with 7 nucleotides matching TRBD1. The V segment lost 6 bases and the J segment 0 bases; nucleotides outside the gene matches: 6. CDR1 is SGHTS, CDR2 YDEGEE, per germline. CDR3 size: 15 residues.

The V gene is TRBV30, the J gene TRBJ2-7, with D possibly matching TRBD2 (5 bases). Trimming cost V 8 bases and J 3 bases, with 14 bases left between them. This CDR3 is built from 12 residues. Germline-derived CDR1 and CDR2 are GTSNPN and SVGIG (reference sequence). CDR3 sequence: CAGNSVIYEQYF. The CDR3 DNA sequence: TGTGCCGGCAATAGCGTGATCTACGAGCAGTACTTC.

This clone was seen repeatedly, ten times or more. The V and J genes are TRBV6-1 and TRBJ2-1; 9 positions match TRBD2. Germline assignment: CDR1 MNHNS and CDR2 SASEGT. Trimming cost V 7 bases and J 8 bases; bases outside gene matches: 9. The CDR3 runs 14 residues. This CDR3 reads CASTLGREGYEQFF. The CDR3 DNA reads TGTGCCAGCACCTTGGGGCGGGAGGGTTATGAGCAGTTCTTC.

This clone has a single count. The rearrangement uses TRBV5-6 and TRBJ2-3; TRBD1 aligns across 8 bases. Germline V gives CDR1 SGHDT, CDR2 YYEEEE. There are 15 residues in the CDR3. The junction had 6 bases not matched to a gene; V was cut back by 4 bases and J by 2 bases. CDR3 sequence (DNA): TGTGCCAGCAGCAGTAGGGACAGGTTCACAGATACGCAGTATTTT. Protein sequence: CASSSRDRFTDTQYF.

This chain joins TRBV5-4 and TRBJ1-1; 7 nucleotides agree with TRBD1. Germline V gene lookup returns CDR1 SGHNT and CDR2 YYREEE (reference sequence). V lost 4 bases and J lost 2; bases outside the gene matches: 8. The CDR3 is made up of 15 amino acids. The CDR3 loop is CASSTSRTGNTEAFF. DNA of the CDR3: TGTGCCAGCAGCACGTCCAGGACAGGTAACACTGAAGCTTTCTTT.

V usage is TRBV15 and J usage is TRBJ1-2; 8 bases match TRBD1. Germline V gene sequence: CDR1 LNHNV, CDR2 YYDKDF (reference sequence). With 4 bases clipped from V and 8 bases from J, the junction kept 6 bases outside the gene matches. The CDR3 length is 13 residues. CDR3 loop: CATSIGQGTGYTF. CDR3 coding DNA: TGTGCCACCAGCATAGGACAGGGAACCGGCTACACCTTC.

This clone appeared once. This chain links TRBV19 with TRBJ1-2; the match to TRBD1 covers 7 bases. The CDR3 has 13 residues. Germline assignment: CDR1 LNHDA and CDR2 SQIVND (reference sequence). The trim removed 5 bases at V and 5 bases at J, leaving 5 bases unmatched. CDR3 sequence: CASSPEGQYGYTF. In nucleotides, the CDR3 is TGTGCCAGTAGTCCAGAGGGACAGTATGGCTACACCTTC.

The chain combines TRBV7-2 with TRBJ2-3; D perhaps matches TRBD2 (5 bases). V lost 7 bases and J lost 0, with 14 bases in between. This CDR3 has 15 residues. CDR1 and CDR2 (germline): SGHTA, FQGNSA. The CDR3 loop is CASKEAPSSTDTQYF. The CDR3 nucleotides are TGTGCCAGCAAGGAGGCACCAAGTAGCACAGATACGCAGTATTTT.

This clone was seen just once. The chain uses TRBV11-2 and TRBJ2-7, with D maybe TRBD2 (5 bases). CDR1 and CDR2 from the germline V gene are SGHAT and FQNNGV. The CDR3 runs 14 residues. Trimming cost V 6 bases and J 5 bases, with 17 bases left between them. The CDR3 reads CASRFLGRGHEQYF. The DNA for the CDR3 is TGTGCCAGCAGATTTCTGGGGAGAGGGCACGAGCAGTACTTC.

The chain is built from TRBV11-2 and TRBJ2-2; no definite D call. The CDR3 extends over 15 amino acids. The V gene lost 3 bases and the J gene lost 2 bases, with 10 bases spanning the gap. In germline, CDR1 is SGHAT, CDR2 FQNNGV. The DNA of the CDR3 is TGTGCCAGCAGCTTTGCAGCGTTAAACACCGGGGAGCTGTTTTTT. Translated: CASSFAALNTGELFF. Full variable domain (outside the CDR3, taken from reference TRBV11-2 and TRBJ2-2): EAGVAQSPRYKIIEKRQSVAFWCNPISGHATLYWYQQILGQGPKLLIQFQNNGVVDDSQLPKDRFSAERLKGVDSTLKIQPAKLEDSAVYLCASSFAALNTGELFFGEGSRLTVL.

This rearrangement joins TRBV19 to TRBJ2-3, with D uncertain. CDR1 and CDR2 from the germline V gene are LNHDA and SQIVND (reference sequence). The CDR3 runs 13 residues. V dropped 6 bases and J dropped 2 bases, with 9 bases sitting between them. The CDR3 reads CASSRLLTDTQYF. For the CDR3, the DNA is TGTGCCAGTAGCCGACTTCTCACAGATACGCAGTATTTT.

This clone was picked up one time. The rearrangement links TRBV14 to TRBJ2-1; 10 nucleotides line up with TRBD2. The CDR3 totals 15 residues. Germline V gene lookup returns CDR1 SGHDN and CDR2 FVKESK. V was pared by 4 bases and J by 10 bases, with 10 bases of the junction left unmatched. CDR3 loop: CASSLSGRHRKEQFF. Here the CDR3 DNA reads TGTGCCAGCAGCCTTAGCGGGAGGCATCGAAAGGAGCAGTTCTTC.

Here the CDR3 reads CAWGEYGGYTF. DNA for the CDR3: TGTGCCTGGGGCGAGTACGGTGGCTACACCTTC. The rearrangement joins TRBV14 to TRBJ1-2; perhaps TRBD1 as D (5 bases). This CDR3 spans 11 amino acids. The V end lost 11 bases, the J end lost 7 bases, and 14 bases lay between the germline ends. Germline V CDR1 and CDR2: SGHDN, FVKESK.

The chain recombines TRBV2 with TRBJ1-6, with 8 bases identical to TRBD1. Germline trimming cut 6 bases from V and 5 bases from J; bases unmatched to any gene: 6. In germline, CDR1 is SNHLY, CDR2 FYNNEI. The CDR3 contains 15 residues. The CDR3 here is CASRYRGDNNSPLHF. The CDR3 nucleotides are TGTGCCAGCAGATACAGGGGGGACAATAATTCACCCCTCCACTTT.